The 20 T cell receptor beta chains below all came from one sample that was sequenced in a study of graft-versus-host responses after intestinal transplantation. Assay used: immunoSEQ multiplex PCR; TCRdb lists only in-frame clones, some missing. The data hold under 20,000 clones, with more than 75% observed a single time. Specimen: PBMCs, collected approximately 33 weeks after intestinal transplant. The receptors were gathered from a human patient who received an intestinal transplant, so some T cells may come from the graft donor.

The chain links TRBV21-1 to TRBJ2-5; the table's D call TRBD2 went unverified against the DNA. TRBV21-1 is a listed pseudogene. CDR3 length: 13 residues. The CDR3 sequence is CACSKGSQETQYF. In DNA, the CDR3 is TGTGCCTGCAGCAAAGGGAGTCAAGAGACCCAGTACTTC.

The chain combines TRBV5-1 with TRBJ2-1, with 9 bases matching TRBD2. The V gene end was trimmed by 5 bases and the J gene end by 0 bases; junction bases not matched to a gene: 3. The CDR3 is 15 residues long. CDR1 and CDR2 from the germline V gene are SGHRS and YFSETQ. This CDR3 is CASSIAGDSYNEQFF. CDR3 nucleotide sequence: TGCGCCAGCAGTATAGCGGGGGACTCCTACAATGAGCAGTTCTTC.

The V and J genes are TRBV4-1 and TRBJ1-1; TRBD1 is a possible D gene (5 bases). Trimming left V 1 base short and J 7 bases short, with 10 bases between. Germline V lookup: CDR1 MGHRA, CDR2 YSYEKL. The CDR3 has 13 amino acids. The CDR3: CASSQVGVDEAFF. The CDR3 nucleotides are TGCGCCAGCAGCCAAGTAGGGGTCGATGAAGCTTTCTTT.

The chain joins TRBV25-1 to TRBJ2-3; 7 bases map to TRBD2. The CDR3 runs 14 residues. The trim removed 6 bases at V and 0 bases at J, leaving 3 bases unmatched. Germline V gene sequence: CDR1 MGHDK, CDR2 SYGVNS. The CDR3 bases are TGTGCCAGCAGGGGGGGGTTTAGCACAGATACGCAGTATTTT. Protein sequence: CASRGGFSTDTQYF.

This chain connects TRBV9 to TRBJ2-7, with 8 bases identical to TRBD1. V trimming: 3 bases; J trimming: 6 bases; junction bases outside the gene matches: 17. The CDR3 is 17 residues long. Germline CDR1 reads SGDLS; CDR2 reads YYNGEE. The CDR3 coding sequence is TGTGCCAGCAGCGATGCTCTAGGAAGGCAGGGGGCGGGCGAGCAGTACTTC. It is translated as CASSDALGRQGAGEQYF.

The chain carries TRBV7-5 and TRBJ1-2; the DNA was not compared with TRBD1, the D call given in the table. TRBV7-5 is listed as a pseudogene. The CDR3 has 15 amino acids. The CDR3 region is CVRSHRDRAFYGYTF. The CDR3 DNA follows: TGTGTCAGAAGCCACCGGGACAGGGCCTTCTATGGCTACACCTTC.

The chain employs TRBV5-1 and TRBJ1-4; D perhaps matches TRBD1 (5 bases). Germline lookup yields CDR1 SGHRS and CDR2 YFSETQ. V was clipped by 3 bases and J by 5 bases, with 14 bases between them. The CDR3 runs to 15 residues. The CDR3 loop is CASSWGTGVNEKLFF. The CDR3 DNA is TGCGCCAGCAGCTGGGGGACGGGGGTAAATGAAAAACTGTTTTTT.

CDR3 region: CASGESSGANVLTF. In nucleotides, the CDR3 is TGTGCTAGTGGGGAAAGCTCTGGGGCCAACGTCCTGACTTTC. The V gene is TRBV12-5, the J gene TRBJ2-6; D remains unclear. The germline V and J ends were trimmed by 6 bases and 0 bases, with 6 bases remaining between them. Germline V CDR1 and CDR2: LGHNT, FRNRAP. The CDR3 contains 14 residues. Full variable domain (remainder filled in from reference TRBV12-5 and TRBJ2-6): DARVTQTPRHKVTEMGQEVTMRCQPILGHNTVFWYRQTMMQGLELLAYFRNRAPLDDSGMPKDRFSAEMPDATLATLKIQPSEPRDSAVYFCASGESSGANVLTFGAGSRLTVL.

The chain links TRBV5-5 to TRBJ2-3; D gene unclear. The length of the CDR3 is 14 residues. Germline values: CDR1 SGHKS, CDR2 YYEKEE (reference sequence). V gave up 2 bases and J gave up 1 base, with 8 bases separating them. The CDR3 sequence is CASSLVQGTDTQYF. CDR3 nucleotides: TGTGCCAGCAGCTTAGTTCAGGGCACAGATACGCAGTATTTT.

V usage is TRBV2 and J usage is TRBJ2-7; D is undetermined. Germline V gene sequence: CDR1 SNHLY, CDR2 FYNNEI. The V end lost 3 bases, the J end lost 0 bases, and 12 bases lay between the germline ends. The CDR3 length is 15 residues. The CDR3 sequence is CASSDHLLSSYEQYF. The CDR3 DNA reads as TGTGCCAGCAGTGATCATCTCTTAAGCTCCTACGAGCAGTACTTC. The full variable domain, rest sourced from reference TRBV2 and TRBJ2-7, is EPEVTQTPSHQVTQMGQEVILRCVPISNHLYFYWYRQILGQKVEFLVSFYNNEISEKSEIFDDQFSVERPDGSNFTLKIRSTKLEDSAMYFCASSDHLLSSYEQYFGPGTRLTVT.

V and J are TRBV7-2 and TRBJ2-1; D remains ambiguous. CDR1 and CDR2 from the germline V gene are SGHTA and FQGNSA. This CDR3 contains 17 residues. V lost 0 bases to trimming and J lost 0 bases, with 12 bases between them. Here the CDR3 DNA reads TGTGCCAGCAGCTTAGCCGGCTCCGCTTACTCCTACAATGAGCAGTTCTTC. Encoded protein: CASSLAGSAYSYNEQFF.

This chain connects TRBV4-1 to TRBJ2-3, with D unclear. This CDR3 spans 12 amino acids. The V end was cut by 5 bases, the J end by 9 bases, with 12 bases between. The V gene's germline CDR1 is MGHRA and CDR2 YSYEKL. The CDR3 is CASSYDGNTQYF. DNA for the CDR3: TGCGCCAGCAGCTATGACGGAAACACGCAGTATTTT.

The rearrangement uses TRBV4-1 and TRBJ1-6; D remains ambiguous. The CDR3 totals 15 residues. The germline V gene encodes CDR1 MGHRA and CDR2 YSYEKL. V lost 1 base to trimming and J lost 3 bases, with 7 bases between them. CDR3 bases: TGCGCCAGCAGCCAAGGACGGGGCTATAATTCACCCCTCCACTTT. Its protein is CASSQGRGYNSPLHF.

This chain joins TRBV6-5 and TRBJ2-3; 10 nucleotides line up with TRBD2. Germline assignment: CDR1 MNHEY and CDR2 SVGAGI. V shed 6 bases and J 5 bases; nucleotides not matched to a gene: 8. The CDR3 loop spans 15 amino acids. The CDR3 DNA sequence: TGTGCCAGCAGGGAAATAGCGGGGGGAGTAGATACGCAGTATTTT. This gives the protein CASREIAGGVDTQYF.

The chain carries TRBV6-1 and TRBJ1-5; 7 positions match TRBD1. The CDR3 runs to 14 residues. From germline, CDR1 is MNHNS and CDR2 SASEGT. J was trimmed by 5 bases and V by 6 bases; bases with no gene match: 7. CDR3 amino acids: CASSQDRIDQPQHF. DNA for the CDR3: TGTGCCAGCAGCCAGGACAGGATTGATCAGCCCCAGCATTTT.

Only one count was recorded for this clone. The chain recombines TRBV23-1 with TRBJ1-2; D is unresolved. TRBV23-1 is sorted into the ORF group, with uncertain function. The CDR3 length is 11 residues. V was clipped by 2 bases and J by 3 bases, with 1 base between them. The CDR3 loop is CASSQHYGYTF. In DNA, the CDR3 is TGCGCCAGCAGTCAACACTATGGCTACACCTTC.

The chain couples TRBV19 to TRBJ2-1, with 7 bases fitting TRBD2. The CDR3 extends over 16 amino acids. Germline trimming cut 0 bases from V and 1 base from J; bases unmatched to any gene: 3. Germline loops: CDR1 LNHDA, CDR2 SQIVND (reference sequence). The CDR3 loop reads CASSIDLGGSYNEQFF. CDR3 DNA: TGTGCCAGTAGTATAGACCTGGGGGGGTCCTACAATGAGCAGTTCTTC.

J is TRBJ1-6 and V is TRBV10-1; 7 positions agree with TRBD1. The CDR3 has 19 residues. Germline CDR1 WNHNN, CDR2 SYGVQD (reference sequence). The V segment lost 4 bases and the J segment 5 bases; nucleotides outside the gene matches: 17. In DNA, the CDR3 is TGCGCCAGCAGTGGGATCGACAGGGTCCCCTCCTCTCATAATTCACCCCTCCACTTT. This translates into CASSGIDRVPSSHNSPLHF.

This rearrangement joins TRBV5-1 to TRBJ2-3, with TRBD2 matching 9 bases. The CDR3 is 15 residues long. V lost 6 bases and J lost 5; bases outside the gene matches: 10. The germline CDR1 and CDR2 sequences are SGHRS and YFSETQ. The CDR3 DNA sequence: TGCGCCAGCAATTTAAGCGGGGGGCCGGGAGATACGCAGTATTTT. Its translation is CASNLSGGPGDTQYF.

The chain links TRBV6-5 to TRBJ2-3, with 7 bases matching TRBD1. Germline CDR1 and CDR2: MNHEY and SVGAGI. The CDR3 spans 15 residues. V dropped 6 bases and J dropped 0; count of bases not matched to a gene: 6. The CDR3 spells CASSRTGVSTDTQYF. The CDR3 coding sequence is TGTGCCAGCAGCCGCACAGGGGTAAGCACAGATACGCAGTATTTT.